These 3 T cell receptor beta chains were sequenced from one sample in a study of CD8+ T cells in alopecia areata. cDNA serving as the sequencing template came from extracted, reverse transcribed RNA. TCRdb keeps only in-frame clones here, not all; method: immunoSEQ multiplex PCR. The data contain under 350,000 clones, 55% to 70% of them singletons. The sample's treatment: oral pan-JAK inhibitor, 5-10 mg twice daily. Here the sequenced sample was CD4+ T cells sorted from blood, taken at week 24, from a patient treated with tofacitinib. The receptors were gathered from a human donor with alopecia areata.

The genes are TRBV5-1 and TRBJ2-1; D is possibly TRBD2 (6 bases). The V and J ends lost 4 bases and 4 bases respectively, with 12 bases between them. The CDR3 sequence is 14 residues long. CDR1 and CDR2 from the germline V gene are SGHRS and YFSETQ. The CDR3 DNA follows: TGCGCCAGCAGCGGAACTAGCTTATACAATGAGCAGTTCTTC. It specifies CASSGTSLYNEQFF.

The V call is TRBV4-3, the J call TRBJ2-3; 7 bases align to TRBD2. Trimming removed 0 bases from V and 1 base from J; junction bases left unmatched: 7. In germline, CDR1 is LGHNA, CDR2 YSLEER. The CDR3 has 17 amino acids. CDR3 residues: CASSQDTSGDRTDTQYF. In DNA form, the CDR3 reads TGCGCCAGCAGCCAAGATACCAGCGGGGACCGCACAGATACGCAGTATTTT.

This sequence joins TRBV4-1 and TRBJ1-2; tentatively, D is TRBD1 (6 bases). From germline, CDR1 is MGHRA and CDR2 YSYEKL. The CDR3 has 16 residues. V gave up 0 bases and J gave up 4 bases, with 15 bases separating them. The chain's CDR3 is CASSQDARGEGYGYTF. The CDR3 nucleotides read TGCGCCAGCAGCCAAGACGCCAGGGGAGAAGGCTATGGCTACACCTTC.